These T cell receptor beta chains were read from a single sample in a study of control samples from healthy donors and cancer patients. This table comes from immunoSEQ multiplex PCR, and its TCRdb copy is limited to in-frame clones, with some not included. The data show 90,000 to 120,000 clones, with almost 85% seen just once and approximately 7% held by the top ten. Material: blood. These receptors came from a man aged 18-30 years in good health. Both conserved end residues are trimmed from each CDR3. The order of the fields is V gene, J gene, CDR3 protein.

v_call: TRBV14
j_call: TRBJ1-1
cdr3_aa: ASRQGTEAF

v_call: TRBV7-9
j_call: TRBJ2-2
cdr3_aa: ASSMSGGLTGELF

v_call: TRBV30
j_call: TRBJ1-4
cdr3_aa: AWGRDRGSEKLF

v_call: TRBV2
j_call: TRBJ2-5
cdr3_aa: ASSAGQGRGAAETQY

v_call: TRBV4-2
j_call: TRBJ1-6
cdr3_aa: ASSRGQGNSPLH

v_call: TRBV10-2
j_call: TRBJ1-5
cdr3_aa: ASSLSGGNQPQH

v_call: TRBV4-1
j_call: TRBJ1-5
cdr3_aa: ASSLVYAQPQH

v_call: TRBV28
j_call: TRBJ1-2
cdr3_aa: ASSLTPGQGNYGYT

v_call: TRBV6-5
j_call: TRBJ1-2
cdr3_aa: ASSYIMGGNYGYT

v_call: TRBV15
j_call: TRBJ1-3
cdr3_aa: ATSRDPGNTIY

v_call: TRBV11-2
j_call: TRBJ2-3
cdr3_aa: ASSFRGGRFSFTDTQY

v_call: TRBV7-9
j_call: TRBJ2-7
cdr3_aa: ASSPPSATGSLPYEQY

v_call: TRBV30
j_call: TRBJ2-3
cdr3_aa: AWTRAGLAGRDTQY

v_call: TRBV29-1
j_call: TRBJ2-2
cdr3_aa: SVERNTGELF

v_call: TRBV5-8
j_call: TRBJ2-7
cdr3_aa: ASSLGGTGLYYEQY

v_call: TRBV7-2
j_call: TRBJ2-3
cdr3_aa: ASSSRTGNTDTQY

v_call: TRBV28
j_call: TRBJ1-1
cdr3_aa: ASSLGGTGGRKAF

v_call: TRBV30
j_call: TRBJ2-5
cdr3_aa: AWSSTGAETQY

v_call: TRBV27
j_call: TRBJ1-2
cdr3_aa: ASSFGVHYGYT

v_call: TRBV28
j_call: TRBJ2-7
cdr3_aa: ASQQGVPGIYEQY

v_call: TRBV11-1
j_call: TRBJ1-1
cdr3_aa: ASSLQGGVNTEAF

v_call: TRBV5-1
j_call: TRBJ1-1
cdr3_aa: ASRKAF

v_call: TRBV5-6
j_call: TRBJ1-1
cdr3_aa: ASSSSQRAIKNTEAF

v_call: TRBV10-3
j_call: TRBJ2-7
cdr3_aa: AISQRQGANYEQY

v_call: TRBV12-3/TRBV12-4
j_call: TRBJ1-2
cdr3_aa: ASRQGARGGYT

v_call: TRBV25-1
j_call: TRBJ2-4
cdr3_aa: ASSESGDSNIQY

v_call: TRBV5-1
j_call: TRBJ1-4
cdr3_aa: ASSLGGQGADEKLF

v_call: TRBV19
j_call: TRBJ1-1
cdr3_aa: ASSIDTVRGRRAEAF

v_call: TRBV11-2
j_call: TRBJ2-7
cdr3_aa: ASSRLSYEQY

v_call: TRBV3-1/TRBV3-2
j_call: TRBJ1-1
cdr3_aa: ASSQGWVNTEAF

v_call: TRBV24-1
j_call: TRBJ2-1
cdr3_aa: ATSDELAGRTDEQF

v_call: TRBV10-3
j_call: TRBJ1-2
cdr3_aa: ATSNRDSFNYGYT

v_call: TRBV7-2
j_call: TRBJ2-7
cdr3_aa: ASSLEKTYEQY

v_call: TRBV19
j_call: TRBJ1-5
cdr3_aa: ASSTQTSKQPQH

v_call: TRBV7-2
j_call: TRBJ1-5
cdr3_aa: ASSPQLEQPQH

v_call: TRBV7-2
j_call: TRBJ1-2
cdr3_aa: ASSPLGSYYGYT

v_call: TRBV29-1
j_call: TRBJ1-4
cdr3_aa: SVRPDNEKLF

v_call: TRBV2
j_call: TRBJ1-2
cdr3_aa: ASRVGQGYGYT

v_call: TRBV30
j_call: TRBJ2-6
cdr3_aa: AWSAGYGSGANVLT